Described below is a single T cell receptor (beta chain) sequence and its context. The sample belongs to a study of blood T cell repertoires in COVID-19. Study context: PBMCs, B-cell-depleted T cells, or T cells were the source of the cDNA or gDNA that made up the material.

In the original workflow: Reference gene primer amplification gave estimated nucleated cell counts. TCRdb's copy holds only in-frame clones and misses some; the assay was immunoSEQ multiplex PCR. V and J calls and clone size are copied from that table; D and trimming were computed from the DNA. The data contain approximately 94,000 clones, about 90% of them singletons. The CDR3 totals 18 residues. Per germline, CDR1 SGHVS and CDR2 FQNEAQ. V lost 5 bases and J lost 2; bases outside the gene matches: 13. V gene TRBV7-8 combines with J gene TRBJ2-3, with 10 bases identical to TRBD2. What was sequenced was peripheral blood. The receptor's source is a man between 25 and 39 years old in a cohort sampled during active COVID-19. The CDR3 region is CASSPPSASGGYTDTQYF. CDR3 sequence (DNA): TGTGCCAGCAGCCCCCCCTCGGCTAGCGGGGGCTACACAGATACGCAGTATTTT.